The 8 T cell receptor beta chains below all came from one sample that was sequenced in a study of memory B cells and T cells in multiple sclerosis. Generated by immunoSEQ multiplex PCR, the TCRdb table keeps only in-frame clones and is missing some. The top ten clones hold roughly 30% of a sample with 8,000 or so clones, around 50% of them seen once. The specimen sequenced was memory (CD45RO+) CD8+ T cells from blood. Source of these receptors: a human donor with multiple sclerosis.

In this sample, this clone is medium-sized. The CDR3 sequence is CASSEVSDYGYTF. CDR3 coding DNA: TGTGCCAGCAGTGAAGTCTCAGATTATGGCTACACCTTC. This sequence joins TRBV2 and TRBJ1-2; D unclear. The CDR3 is made up of 13 amino acids. V was shortened by 1 base and J by 5 bases, with 8 bases between the two germline ends. Germline CDR1 reads SNHLY; CDR2 reads FYNNEI.

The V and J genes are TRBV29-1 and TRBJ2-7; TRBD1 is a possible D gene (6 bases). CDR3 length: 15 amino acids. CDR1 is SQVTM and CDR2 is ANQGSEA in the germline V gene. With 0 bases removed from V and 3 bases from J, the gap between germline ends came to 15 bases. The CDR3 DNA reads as TGCAGCGTTGAAGAAGGGGGATCCACCTTCTACGAGCAGTACTTC. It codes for CSVEEGGSTFYEQYF.

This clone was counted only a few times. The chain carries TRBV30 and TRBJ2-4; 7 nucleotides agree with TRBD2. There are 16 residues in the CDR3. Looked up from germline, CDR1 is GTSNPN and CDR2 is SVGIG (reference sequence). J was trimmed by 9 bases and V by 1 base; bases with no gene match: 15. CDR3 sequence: CAWSDGGREWPAIQYF. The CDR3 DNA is TGTGCCTGGAGTGATGGCGGGAGAGAGTGGCCAGCCATTCAGTACTTC.

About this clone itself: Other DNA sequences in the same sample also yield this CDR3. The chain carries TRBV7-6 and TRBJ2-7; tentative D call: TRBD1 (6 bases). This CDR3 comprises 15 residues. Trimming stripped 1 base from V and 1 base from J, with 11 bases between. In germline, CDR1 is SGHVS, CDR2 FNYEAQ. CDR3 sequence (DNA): TGTGCCAGCAGCTTAGGTACAGGGAAGTCCTACGAGCAGTACTTC. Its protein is CASSLGTGKSYEQYF. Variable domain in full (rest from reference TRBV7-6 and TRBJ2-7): GAGVSQSPRYKVTKRGQDVALRCDPISGHVSLYWYRQALGQGPEFLTYFNYEAQQDKSGLPNDRFSAERPEGSISTLTIQRTEQRDSAMYRCASSLGTGKSYEQYFGPGTRLTVT.

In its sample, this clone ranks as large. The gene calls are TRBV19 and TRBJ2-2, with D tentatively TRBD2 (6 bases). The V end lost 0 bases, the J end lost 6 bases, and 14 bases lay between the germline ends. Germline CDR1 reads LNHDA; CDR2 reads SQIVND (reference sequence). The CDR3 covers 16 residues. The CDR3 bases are TGTGCCAGTAGTATAGATCGGGGGAACGTGGCCGGGGAGCTGTTTTTT. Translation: CASSIDRGNVAGELFF.

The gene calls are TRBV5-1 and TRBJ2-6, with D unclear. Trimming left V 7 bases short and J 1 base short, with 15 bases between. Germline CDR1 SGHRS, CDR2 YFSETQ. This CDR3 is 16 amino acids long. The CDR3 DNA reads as TGCGCCAGCGAGCCCTCCCCTCTGTCTGGGGCCAACGTCCTGACTTTC. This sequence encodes CASEPSPLSGANVLTF.

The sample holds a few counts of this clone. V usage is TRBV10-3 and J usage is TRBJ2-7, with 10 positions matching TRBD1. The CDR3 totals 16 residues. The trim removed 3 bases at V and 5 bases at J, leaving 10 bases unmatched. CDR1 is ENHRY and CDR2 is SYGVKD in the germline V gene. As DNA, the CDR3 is TGTGCCATCAGTGATCCCCCGGGACAGGGGATCCACGAGCAGTACTTC. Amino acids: CAISDPPGQGIHEQYF.

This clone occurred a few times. CDR3 sequence (DNA): TGTGCCAGCAAACTTACCGGGACAGAAGGAAACACCATATATTTT. Protein sequence: CASKLTGTEGNTIYF. The rearrangement uses TRBV6-1 and TRBJ1-3; 7 nucleotides match TRBD1. The CDR3 spans 15 residues. Germline V lookup: CDR1 MNHNS, CDR2 SASEGT. V lost 7 bases to trimming and J lost 4 bases; unmatched junction nucleotides: 10.